The 4 T cell receptor beta chains reported below all come from one sample, sequenced in a study of identical twins. TCRdb redid the calling of the 5' RACE reads with MiXCR, one entry per CDR3 protein. The sample holds 550,000 to 700,000 distinct CDR3 sequences, 21% seen once. These data were also filed under a second study, of T cells expressing NK-cell markers.

The sequencing sample was made of PBMCs. These receptors came from a woman in her late teens or twenties in good health.

The chain couples TRBV5-1 to TRBJ2-2; 8 nucleotides align to TRBD1. After removal of 4 bases from V and 8 bases from J, the junction contained 4 bases not matched to a gene. Germline V CDR1 and CDR2: SGHRS, YFSETQ. CDR3 size: 13 residues. In DNA form, the CDR3 reads TGCGCCAGCAGCATGGACAGGGTAGGGGAGCTGTTTTTT. Residues: CASSMDRVGELFF. The variable domain in full, completed from reference TRBV5-1 and TRBJ2-2, reads KAGVTQTPRYLIKTRGQQVTLSCSPISGHRSVSWYQQTPGQGLQFLFEYFSETQRNKGNFPGRFSGRQFSNSRSEMNVSTLELGDSALYLCASSMDRVGELFFGEGSRLTVL.

The chain carries TRBV25-1 and TRBJ2-7; D is perhaps TRBD2 (6 bases). V lost 4 bases, J lost 5 bases, and 15 bases lay in between. Per germline, CDR1 MGHDK and CDR2 SYGVNS. This CDR3 contains 14 residues. The CDR3 is CASSGGDWKNEQYF. The CDR3 DNA is TGTGCCAGCAGTGGGGGGGACTGGAAAAACGAGCAGTACTTC.

The sample holds a few counts of this clonotype. This rearrangement joins TRBV10-3 to TRBJ2-3; 10 bases line up with TRBD2. This CDR3 comprises 15 residues. From germline, CDR1 is ENHRY and CDR2 SYGVKD. V shed 6 bases and J 1 base; nucleotides not matched to a gene: 4. CDR3 residues: CAIRSTSGRTDTQYF. The CDR3 bases are TGTGCCATCAGGTCGACTAGCGGGCGCACAGATACGCAGTATTTT.

For the CDR3, the DNA is TGCAGTGCTAGTTCGGGAGCTTCCTACAATGAGCAGTTCTTC. Amino acid sequence: CSASSGASYNEQFF. The gene calls are TRBV20-1 and TRBJ2-1; tentatively, D is TRBD2 (6 bases). This CDR3 contains 14 residues. The V end lost 3 bases, the J end lost 1 base, and 10 bases lay between the germline ends. From germline, CDR1 is DFQATT and CDR2 SNEGSKA (reference sequence).